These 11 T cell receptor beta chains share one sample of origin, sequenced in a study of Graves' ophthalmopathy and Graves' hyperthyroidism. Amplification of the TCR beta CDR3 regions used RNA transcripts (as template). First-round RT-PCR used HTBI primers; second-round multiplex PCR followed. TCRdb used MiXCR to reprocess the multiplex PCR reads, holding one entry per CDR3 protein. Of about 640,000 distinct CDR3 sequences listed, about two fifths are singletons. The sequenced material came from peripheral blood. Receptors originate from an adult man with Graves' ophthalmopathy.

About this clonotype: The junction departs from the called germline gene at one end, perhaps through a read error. The DNA for the CDR3 is TGTGCCAGCAGCTTAGTACTAGCGGGGTTAGGGGCCAATGTCCTGACTTTC. This gives the protein CASSLVLAGLGANVLTF. The chain carries TRBV7-9 and TRBJ2-6, with 10 bases identical to TRBD2. The CDR3 totals 17 residues. Germline CDR1 SEHNR, CDR2 FQNEAQ (reference sequence).

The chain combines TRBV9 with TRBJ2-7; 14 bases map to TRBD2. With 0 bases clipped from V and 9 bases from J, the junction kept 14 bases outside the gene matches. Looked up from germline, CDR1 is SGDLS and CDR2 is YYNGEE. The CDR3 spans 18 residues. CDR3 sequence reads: CASSVALTSGGDTDTQYF. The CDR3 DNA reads TGTGCCAGCAGCGTAGCTCTGACTAGCGGGGGGGACACAGATACGCAGTACTTC.

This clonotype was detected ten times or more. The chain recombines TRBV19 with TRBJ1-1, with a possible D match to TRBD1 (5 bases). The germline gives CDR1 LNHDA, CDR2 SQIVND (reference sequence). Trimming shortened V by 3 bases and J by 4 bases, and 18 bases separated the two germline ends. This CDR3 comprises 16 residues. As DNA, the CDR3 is TGTGCCAGTAGTATTAGTGAGGACCGAGGGGTCACTGAAGCTTTCTTT. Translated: CASSISEDRGVTEAFF.

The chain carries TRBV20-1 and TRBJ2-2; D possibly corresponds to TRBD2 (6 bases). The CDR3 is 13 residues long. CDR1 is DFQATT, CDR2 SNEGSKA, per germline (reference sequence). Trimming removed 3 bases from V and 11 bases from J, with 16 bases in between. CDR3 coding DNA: TGCAGTGCTAGGCTGGGGGGAATGGGAGAGCTGTTTTTT. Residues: CSARLGGMGELFF.

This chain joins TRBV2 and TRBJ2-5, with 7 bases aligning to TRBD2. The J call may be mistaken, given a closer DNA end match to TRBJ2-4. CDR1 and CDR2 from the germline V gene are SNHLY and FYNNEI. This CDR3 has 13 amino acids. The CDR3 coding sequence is TGTGCCAGCGGGAACGGACCGGGGGGCATTCAGTACTTC. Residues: CASGNGPGGIQYF.

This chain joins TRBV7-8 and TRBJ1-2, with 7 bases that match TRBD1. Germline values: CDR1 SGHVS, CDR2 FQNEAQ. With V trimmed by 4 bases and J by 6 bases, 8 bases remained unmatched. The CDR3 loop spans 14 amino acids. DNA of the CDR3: TGTGCCAGCAGCTCGGGGACAGAAGTGGATGGCTACACCTTC. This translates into CASSSGTEVDGYTF.

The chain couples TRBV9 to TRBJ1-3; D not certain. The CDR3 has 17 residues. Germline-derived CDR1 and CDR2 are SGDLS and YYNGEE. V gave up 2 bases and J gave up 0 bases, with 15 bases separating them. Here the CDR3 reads CASSVAAGSTSGNTIYF. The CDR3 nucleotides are TGTGCCAGCAGCGTCGCGGCCGGGTCAACCTCTGGAAACACCATATATTTT. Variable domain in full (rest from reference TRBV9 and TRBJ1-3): DSGVTQTPKHLITATGQRVTLRCSPRSGDLSVYWYQQSLDQGLQFLIQYYNGEERAKGNILERFSAQQFPDLHSELNLSSLELGDSALYFCASSVAAGSTSGNTIYFGEGSWLTVV.

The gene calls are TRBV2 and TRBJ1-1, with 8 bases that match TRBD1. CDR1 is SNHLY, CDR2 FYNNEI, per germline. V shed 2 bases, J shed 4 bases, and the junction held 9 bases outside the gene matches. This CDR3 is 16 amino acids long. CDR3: CASSEKGRTGSTEAFF. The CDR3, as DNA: TGTGCCAGCAGTGAAAAAGGGCGGACAGGGAGCACTGAAGCTTTCTTT.

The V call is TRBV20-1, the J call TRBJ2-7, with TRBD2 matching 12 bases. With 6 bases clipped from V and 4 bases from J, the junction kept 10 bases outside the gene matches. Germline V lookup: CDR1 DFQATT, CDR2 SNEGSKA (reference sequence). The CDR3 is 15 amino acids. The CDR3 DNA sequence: TGCAGTGCCAGCAGCCTAGCGGGAGGGCCTTACGAGCAGTACTTC. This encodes CSASSLAGGPYEQYF.

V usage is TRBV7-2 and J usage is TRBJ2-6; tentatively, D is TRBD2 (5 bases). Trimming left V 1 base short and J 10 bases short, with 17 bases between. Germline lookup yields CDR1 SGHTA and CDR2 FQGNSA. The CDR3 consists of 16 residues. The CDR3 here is CASSLVPEDLKNVLTF. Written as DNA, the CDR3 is TGTGCCAGCAGCTTAGTCCCGGAGGACCTGAAAAACGTCCTGACTTTC.

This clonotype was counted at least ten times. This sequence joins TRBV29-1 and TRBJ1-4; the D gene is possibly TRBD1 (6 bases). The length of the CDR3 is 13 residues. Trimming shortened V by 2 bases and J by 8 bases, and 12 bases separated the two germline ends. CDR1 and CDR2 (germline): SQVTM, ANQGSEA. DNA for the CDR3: TGCAGCGTTGAAACAGGGCAGAGGGAAAAACTGTTTTTT. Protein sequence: CSVETGQREKLFF. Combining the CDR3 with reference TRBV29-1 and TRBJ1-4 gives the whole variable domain SAVISQKPSRDICQRGTSLTIQCQVDSQVTMMFWYRQQPGQSLTLIATANQGSEATYESGFVIDKFPISRPNLTFSTLTVSNMSPEDSSIYLCSVETGQREKLFFGSGTQLSVL.